This is a list of T cell receptor beta chains from one sample in a study of T cells after yellow fever vaccination. TCRdb reanalysed the 5' RACE reads using MiXCR and keeps one entry per CDR3 protein. The sample shows about 300,000 distinct CDR3 sequences, approximately 8% of them seen only once. The sample here was CD4+ T cells sorted from PBMCs, taken 5 days after the yellow fever booster vaccination. Receptors originate from a man between 18 and 29 years old who received the YFV17D yellow fever vaccine. CDR3s include the opening cysteine and the closing phenylalanine or tryptophan.

v_gene,CDR3aa
TRBV6-2/TRBV6-3,CATQWTPNTEAFF
TRBV20-1,CSASVGEEPQHF
TRBV27,CASSSLPGVSNYGYTF
TRBV5-5,CASSFGGVSTDTQYF
TRBV4-3,CASTSLASGTAGELFF
TRBV30,CACFGTGAFYGYTF
TRBV19,CASSIENPGSNQPQHF
TRBV4-1,CASSQGGGGYIQYF
TRBV2,CASKGAGANYGYTF
TRBV7-9,CATPDGYTDTQYF
TRBV6-1,CASSGLGSTGGNQPQHF
TRBV7-9,CASSPRQGSKLFF
TRBV4-1,CASSQNWGGEAFF
TRBV6-2/TRBV6-3,CATHAGLGRSTDTQYF
TRBV7-9,CASSFQGPWDEQYF
TRBV6-1,CASSFLGLINQPQHF
TRBV5-1,CASSLRRQGDTGELFF
TRBV5-4,CASSTRDGNEKLFF
TRBV12-3/TRBV12-4,CASSLVSLGDDGYTF
TRBV3-2,CASSPYCGDTQYF
TRBV7-9,CASSLGSMYRGLAYEPQHF
TRBV11-2,CASSLPTGGGTQYF
TRBV6-5,CASRAALLEPQHF